These T cell receptor beta chains were read from a single sample in a study of blood T cell repertoires in COVID-19. Profiling relied on immunoSEQ multiplex PCR, and the TCRdb table lists in-frame clones only, not all of them. The sample consists of about 160,000 clones, approximately 80% of them appearing once. The source material was peripheral blood. The receptor source for this set is a woman over 75 with acute or convalescent COVID-19. CDR3s include the opening cysteine and the closing phenylalanine or tryptophan. D genes are given only for firm matches. Not all rows give a size; the values are once, few, many and, for expanded clones, a class.

v_call	j_call	d_call	clone_size	cdr3_aa	cdr3_nt
TRBV28	TRBJ1-6	.	.	CATTGQQLNSPLHF	TGTGCCACAACAGGCCAGCAACTCAATTCACCCCTCCACTTT
TRBV6-5	TRBJ1-5	TRBD1	.	CASKPRGNQPQHF	TGTGCCAGCAAACCCAGGGGGAATCAGCCCCAGCATTTT
TRBV28	TRBJ1-5	.	.	CASSLVVLSNQPQHF	TGTGCCAGCAGCTTGGTGGTACTTAGCAATCAGCCCCAGCATTTT
TRBV7-9	TRBJ1-3	.	.	CASSPLTGPSSGNTIYF	TGTGCCAGCAGCCCACTGACAGGACCGTCCTCTGGAAACACCATATATTTT
TRBV2	TRBJ1-5	.	.	CASSVREGQPQHF	TGTGCCAGCAGTGTCAGGGAGGGTCAGCCCCAGCATTTT
TRBV15	TRBJ2-1	TRBD2	.	CATSSRTSGRANEQFF	TGTGCCACCAGCTCAAGGACTAGCGGGAGGGCCAATGAGCAGTTCTTC
TRBV6-6	TRBJ2-1	TRBD2	.	CASSPSGEYNEQFF	TGTGCCAGCAGTCCTAGCGGGGAGTACAATGAGCAGTTCTTC
TRBV19	TRBJ1-4	TRBD1	few	CASRYRGREKLFF	TGTGCCAGTAGATACAGGGGTAGGGAAAAACTGTTTTTT
TRBV7-9	TRBJ1-3	.	few	CASKSGSGNTIYF	TGTGCCAGCAAATCGGGGTCTGGAAACACCATATATTTT
TRBV30	TRBJ1-2	.	.	CACSKGRANYGYTF	TGTGCCTGTTCCAAGGGCAGGGCTAACTATGGCTACACCTTC
TRBV5-1	TRBJ1-6	TRBD1	.	CASSPRGQGANSPLHF	TGCGCCAGCAGCCCTCGGGGACAGGGGGCTAATTCACCCCTCCACTTT
TRBV6-5	TRBJ2-7	TRBD1	.	CATTPGGRSEQYF	TGTGCCACTACTCCAGGGGGACGTTCCGAGCAGTACTTC
TRBV29-1	TRBJ2-3	TRBD2	.	CSSGVAGVADTQYF	TGCAGCAGCGGGGTAGCGGGAGTAGCAGATACGCAGTATTTT
TRBV5-1	TRBJ2-2	.	once	CASSSGTGVNTGELFF	TGCGCCAGCAGCTCCGGGACGGGGGTAAACACCGGGGAGCTGTTTTTT
TRBV6-4	TRBJ2-2	.	.	CASSAQGSGELFF	TGTGCCAGCAGTGCACAGGGTTCAGGGGAGCTGTTTTTT
TRBV28	TRBJ2-7	.	.	CASRRLAGYEQYF	TGTGCCAGCAGGAGGTTGGCTGGGTACGAGCAGTACTTC
TRBV3-1/TRBV3-2	TRBJ2-7	TRBD2	.	CASSRTRFHEQYF	TGTGCCAGCAGCCGGACTAGATTCCACGAGCAGTACTTC
TRBV5-1	TRBJ1-2	.	.	CASSKEGTLTNYGYTF	TGCGCCAGCAGTAAAGAGGGAACTTTGACTAACTATGGCTACACCTTC
TRBV24-1	TRBJ2-6	.	.	CATSDRRHTSGANVLTF	TGTGCCACCAGTGACCGGCGGCATACCTCTGGGGCCAACGTCCTGACTTTC
TRBV6-5	TRBJ1-5	.	.	CACDPGLGNQPQHF	TGTGCCTGCGATCCGGGTTTGGGCAATCAGCCCCAGCATTTT
TRBV28	TRBJ1-2	.	.	CASSFSQSYGYTF	TGTGCCAGCAGTTTTTCACAGTCCTATGGCTACACCTTC
TRBV7-9	TRBJ1-4	.	.	CASSDDGTGLSNEKLFF	TGTGCCAGCAGCGACGATGGTACGGGACTGAGTAATGAAAAACTGTTTTTT
TRBV27	TRBJ2-4	TRBD2	.	CASSLRTSGIQYF	TGTGCCAGCAGTTTGAGGACTAGCGGCATTCAGTACTTC
TRBV14	TRBJ2-2	TRBD1	once	CASSQRGQSHQNTGELFF	TGTGCCAGCAGCCAAAGGGGACAGTCTCATCAGAACACCGGGGAGCTGTTTTTT
TRBV6-5	TRBJ1-5	.	once	CASSYAGVNQPQHF	TGTGCCAGCAGTTACGCCGGGGTGAACCAGCCCCAGCATTTT
TRBV7-2	TRBJ1-5	TRBD1	few	CASSPDRRNQPQHF	TGTGCCAGCTCCCCGGACAGGCGCAATCAGCCCCAGCATTTT
TRBV27	TRBJ1-1	TRBD1	.	CASSLMGQGGTEAFF	TGTGCCAGCAGTTTAATGGGACAGGGAGGTACTGAAGCTTTCTTT
TRBV2	TRBJ1-1	TRBD1	once	CASSEGGQGGTEAFF	TGTGCCAGCAGTGAAGGGGGACAGGGTGGCACTGAAGCTTTCTTT
TRBV10-2	TRBJ1-6	.	.	CASSRQTDRYNSPLHF	TGCGCCAGCTCCAGACAGACCGATCGCTATAATTCACCCCTCCACTTT
TRBV29-1	TRBJ1-1	TRBD1	.	CSVYRGRGYTEAFF	TGCAGCGTTTATAGGGGGCGCGGGTACACTGAAGCTTTCTTT
TRBV2	TRBJ1-2	.	.	CASTWRGPNYGYTF	TGTGCCAGCACGTGGAGGGGACCAAACTATGGCTACACCTTC
TRBV11-2	TRBJ1-1	.	.	CASSSIQGRTEAFF	TGTGCCAGCAGCTCAATACAGGGCCGCACTGAAGCTTTCTTT
TRBV27	TRBJ2-5	TRBD1	.	CASSLRGRGETQYF	TGTGCCAGCAGTCTCAGGGGGCGCGGAGAGACCCAGTACTTC
TRBV11-2	TRBJ2-7	TRBD1	.	CASSAQGAGPYEQYF	TGTGCCAGCAGTGCTCAGGGGGCCGGCCCCTACGAGCAGTACTTC
TRBV5-1	TRBJ1-6	.	.	CASSLDAGANSPLHF	TGCGCCAGCAGCTTGGATGCGGGGGCCAATTCACCCCTCCACTTT
TRBV6-6	TRBJ2-1	TRBD2	once	CASSHPGLAVRYSSYNEQFF	TGTGCCAGCAGTCACCCGGGGCTAGCGGTCCGGTATAGCTCCTACAATGAGCAGTTCTTC
TRBV3-1/TRBV3-2	TRBJ1-5	.	.	CASSHRRENQPQHF	TGTGCCAGCAGCCACAGGAGGGAAAATCAGCCCCAGCATTTT
TRBV2	TRBJ2-5	TRBD1	few	CASSDGQGGYETQYF	TGTGCCAGCAGTGATGGACAGGGCGGGTATGAGACCCAGTACTTC
TRBV3-1/TRBV3-2	TRBJ1-2	TRBD1	.	CASSGTGGQVGYTF	TGTGCCAGCAGCGGGACAGGGGGCCAGGTGGGCTACACCTTC
TRBV3-1/TRBV3-2	TRBJ2-2	TRBD2	.	CASSQGASGANTGELFF	TGTGCCAGCAGCCAAGGGGCTAGCGGGGCGAACACCGGGGAGCTGTTTTTT
TRBV5-1	TRBJ2-1	TRBD1	once	CASSPLLTGRLDEQFF	TGCGCCAGCAGTCCTCTTCTGACAGGGCGGCTGGATGAGCAGTTCTTC
TRBV7-2	TRBJ2-5	.	.	CASSLVGRQETQYF	TGTGCCAGCAGCTTAGTGGGCAGGCAAGAGACCCAGTACTTC
TRBV7-9	TRBJ2-1	.	.	CASSLSEWGGPLDEQFF	TGTGCCAGCAGCTTATCCGAATGGGGGGGGCCGTTAGATGAGCAGTTCTTC
TRBV5-1	TRBJ1-1	.	few	CASASDSTNTEAFF	TGCGCCAGCGCCTCGGACAGCACGAACACTGAAGCTTTCTTT
TRBV30	TRBJ1-1	.	once	CAWAKIGDTEAFF	TGTGCCTGGGCAAAGATAGGGGACACTGAAGCTTTCTTT
TRBV7-9	TRBJ2-3	.	.	CASSPGGTQYF	TGTGCCAGCAGCCCAGGAGGAACGCAGTATTTT
TRBV4-1	TRBJ1-4	.	.	CASSQLGGGFFNEKLFF	TGCGCCAGCAGCCAATTGGGCGGGGGATTTTTTAATGAAAAACTGTTTTTT